This paragraph reports one T cell receptor (beta chain). Its antigen is unidentified. Genomic DNA per cell subset filled all wells of several immunoSEQ plates. Some clones are missing from TCRdb's copy, which holds only in-frame ones; the method was immunoSEQ multiplex PCR. This repertoire shows about a million clones, 60% to 85% found once; its top ten account for 0.89%. This sample was taken from a study of shared clonotypes between healthy human individuals. Overall study results and limits: Researchers sampled only blood; tissue repertoires likely differ.

Germline V gene sequence: CDR1 MNHEY, CDR2 SMNVEV (reference sequence). V was trimmed by 5 bases and J by 2 bases, leaving 13 bases between them. The CDR3 runs to 14 residues. Sequenced material: memory CD4+ T cells from PBMCs. As to subset: CD45RA-negative fraction. The chain uses TRBV27 and TRBJ2-7; D may be TRBD1 (6 bases). This clonotype originated in a man younger than 35 in good health. Some clones in this sample may be carry-over from other donors' samples. The CDR3 bases are TGTGCCAGCAGTCGCAGGGGTAACGCCTACGAGCAGTACTTC. Translating it yields CASSRRGNAYEQYF.